One sample yielded the 24 T cell receptor beta chains listed below, sequenced in a study of immune evolution from preneoplasia to lung adenocarcinoma. The protocol was immunoSEQ multiplex PCR, while the TCRdb copy is restricted to in-frame clones and leaves out a portion. This table has 9,800 or so clones, approximately 75% appearing once. The material sequenced was FFPE lung adenocarcinoma in situ tissue. All receptors come from a person aged 80 or over with lung adenocarcinoma.

The chain has TRBV5-1 and TRBJ2-3, with D perhaps matching TRBD1 (6 bases). Trimming removed 1 base at V and 2 bases at J, with 8 bases between. CDR3 length equals 14 residues. Germline V CDR1 and CDR2: SGHRS, YFSETQ. CDR3 sequence reads: CASSLTGYTDTQYF. The CDR3 DNA sequence: TGCGCCAGCAGCTTGACAGGGTACACAGATACGCAGTATTTT.

The chain uses TRBV7-6 and TRBJ1-5; D might be TRBD1 (6 bases). The germline V gene encodes CDR1 SGHVS and CDR2 FNYEAQ. The CDR3 is 15 residues long. V shed 1 base and J shed 7 bases, with 14 bases lying between them. CDR3 loop: CASSLGTGREQPQHF. DNA for the CDR3: TGTGCCAGCAGCTTAGGCACAGGGCGAGAACAGCCCCAGCATTTT.

The rearrangement joins TRBV27 to TRBJ1-1; D unclear. Deletions cut 5 bases from V and 1 base from J, with 8 bases between. This CDR3 region has 13 residues. The germline V gene has CDR1 MNHEY and CDR2 SMNVEV (reference sequence). CDR3 coding DNA: TGTGCCAGCAGTCGGAGGGAGAACACTGAAGCTTTCTTT. Translating gives CASSRRENTEAFF.

The CDR3 coding sequence is TGTGCCATCAGTGAATCAGGACAGGGGGCTTACGAGCAGTACTTC. Its translation is CAISESGQGAYEQYF. The chain links TRBV10-3 to TRBJ2-7; 11 nucleotides match TRBD1. V lost 3 bases, J lost 4 bases, and 5 bases stayed unmatched. The CDR3 runs to 15 residues. In germline, CDR1 is ENHRY, CDR2 SYGVKD.

The CDR3 reads CASSTPGQDEQYF. CDR3 sequence (DNA): TGTGCCAGCAGTACACCAGGGCAGGATGAGCAGTACTTC. The chain uses TRBV28 and TRBJ2-7, with a tentative D call TRBD1 (5 bases). Germline values: CDR1 MDHEN, CDR2 SYDVKM. The CDR3 length is 13 residues. Trimming took off 5 bases at V and 7 bases at J, with 15 bases between the two ends.

The chain combines TRBV7-2 with TRBJ2-3; the D gene is possibly TRBD2 (6 bases). V shed 7 bases and J shed 0 bases, with 11 bases lying between them. Germline V gene lookup returns CDR1 SGHTA and CDR2 FQGNSA. The CDR3 is 14 amino acids. CDR3 coding DNA: TGTGCCAGCACCCCGGGACTTAGCACAGATACGCAGTATTTT. Protein sequence: CASTPGLSTDTQYF.

The chain recombines TRBV6-5 with TRBJ1-1, with D possibly TRBD1 on 6 matching bases. The CDR3 totals 13 residues. The V end lost 4 bases, the J end lost 5 bases, and 11 bases lay between the germline ends. CDR1 is MNHEY and CDR2 is SVGAGI in the germline V gene. CDR3 bases: TGTGCCAGCAGTTTGGGGGCGCGGACTGAAGCTTTCTTT. Translated, it gives CASSLGARTEAFF.

The chain has TRBV4-3 and TRBJ2-3; D may be TRBD1 (5 bases). CDR1 and CDR2 from the germline V gene are LGHNA and YSLEER. The CDR3 totals 15 residues. V was pared by 4 bases and J by 1 base, with 12 bases between. The DNA for the CDR3 is TGCGCCAGCAGCCGACCGCGGACACGCACAGATACGCAGTATTTT. Residues: CASSRPRTRTDTQYF.

The CDR3 region has the DNA TGTGCCAGCAGTGACGAGGGGGCGGAGACAGATACGCAGTATTTT. Protein product: CASSDEGAETDTQYF. The J gene is TRBJ2-3, the V gene TRBV2; the match to TRBD1 covers 7 bases. This CDR3 has 15 residues. Germline loops: CDR1 SNHLY, CDR2 FYNNEI. The junction had 6 bases not matched to a gene; V was cut back by 3 bases and J by 3 bases. Based on the CDR3 plus reference TRBV2 and TRBJ2-3, the full variable domain is EPEVTQTPSHQVTQMGQEVILRCVPISNHLYFYWYRQILGQKVEFLVSFYNNEISEKSEIFDDQFSVERPDGSNFTLKIRSTKLEDSAMYFCASSDEGAETDTQYFGPGTRLTVL.

The chain carries TRBV7-2 and TRBJ1-1; 7 nucleotides agree with TRBD1. Trimming took 5 bases from V and 7 from J; bases not matched to a gene: 10. CDR1 is SGHTA and CDR2 is FQGNSA in the germline V gene. The CDR3 covers 14 residues. The CDR3 loop is CASSLGQTFDEAFF. The CDR3 coding sequence is TGTGCCAGCAGCCTGGGACAGACCTTCGATGAAGCTTTCTTT. The variable domain in full, completed from reference TRBV7-2 and TRBJ1-1, reads GAGVSQSPSNKVTEKGKDVELRCDPISGHTALYWYRQSLGQGLEFLIYFQGNSAPDKSGLPSDRFSAERTGGSVSTLTIQRTQQEDSAVYLCASSLGQTFDEAFFGQGTRLTVV.

The rearrangement links TRBV7-2 to TRBJ2-5; the match to TRBD2 covers 8 bases. Germline trimming cut 5 bases from V and 5 bases from J; bases unmatched to any gene: 16. From germline, CDR1 is SGHTA and CDR2 FQGNSA. The CDR3 contains 17 residues. Written as DNA, the CDR3 is TGTGCCAGCAGCCCGACCATTAGGGCGGGGGGCGGGGAGACCCAGTACTTC. Its translation is CASSPTIRAGGGETQYF. The full variable domain, its missing parts supplied by reference TRBV7-2 and TRBJ2-5, is GAGVSQSPSNKVTEKGKDVELRCDPISGHTALYWYRQSLGQGLEFLIYFQGNSAPDKSGLPSDRFSAERTGGSVSTLTIQRTQQEDSAVYLCASSPTIRAGGGETQYFGPGTRLLVL.

V is TRBV19 and J is TRBJ1-4; weak D call: TRBD1 (6 bases). This CDR3 comprises 15 residues. Germline CDR1 reads LNHDA; CDR2 reads SQIVND (reference sequence). V dropped 11 bases and J dropped 4 bases, with 20 bases sitting between them. The CDR3 DNA reads TGTGCCTCATCCGGGGCAGGGGCTATTAATGAAAAACTGTTTTTT. Translation: CASSGAGAINEKLFF.

J is TRBJ2-6 and V is TRBV7-8; the D call may be TRBD1 or TRBD2 (5 bases each). There are 17 residues in the CDR3. The V and J ends lost 1 base and 0 bases respectively, with 10 bases between them. Germline CDR1 and CDR2: SGHVS and FQNEAQ. CDR3 in DNA: TGTGCCAGCAGCTTAGGGGGACCGGGCTCTGGGGCCAACGTCCTGACTTTC. Translation: CASSLGGPGSGANVLTF.

In DNA, the CDR3 is TGTGCCAGCAGCCAAGGGACTAGCGGGGGCCACGGGGAGCTGTTTTTT. This codes for CASSQGTSGGHGELFF. J is TRBJ2-2 and V is TRBV4-2; 13 nucleotides line up with TRBD2. After removal of 1 base from V and 7 bases from J, the junction contained 3 bases not matched to a gene. Germline values: CDR1 LGHNA, CDR2 YNFKEQ. The CDR3 length is 16 residues.

The rearrangement uses TRBV6-5 and TRBJ1-1; a weak D match, TRBD1 (5 bases). The CDR3 loop spans 13 amino acids. Trimming removed 5 bases from V and 10 bases from J, with 17 bases in between. Germline-derived CDR1 and CDR2 are MNHEY and SVGAGI. The DNA for the CDR3 is TGTGCCAGCAGTCTCGCCACCGGGGGGAGAGCTTTCTTT. Protein sequence: CASSLATGGRAFF.

The CDR3 bases are TGCGCCAGCAGCCAAGATCACAATTCACCCCTCCACTTT. Protein sequence: CASSQDHNSPLHF. The V call is TRBV4-3, the J call TRBJ1-6; D gene uncertain. Trimming stripped 0 bases from V and 7 bases from J, with 4 bases between. The CDR3 sequence is 13 residues long. Germline V lookup: CDR1 LGHNA, CDR2 YSLEER.

The rearrangement joins TRBV11-3 to TRBJ1-3; TRBD1 aligns across 10 bases. Germline trimming cut 5 bases from V and 0 bases from J; bases unmatched to any gene: 7. The CDR3 totals 17 residues. CDR1 is SGHNT, CDR2 YENEEA, per germline. CDR3 sequence (DNA): TGTGCCAGCAGCCCCTGGACAGGGGGTACCTCTGGAAACACCATATATTTT. Its protein is CASSPWTGGTSGNTIYF. Full variable domain (remainder filled in from reference TRBV11-3 and TRBJ1-3): EAGVVQSPRYKIIEKKQPVAFWCNPISGHNTLYWYLQNLGQGPELLIRYENEEAVDDSQLPKDRFSAERLKGVDSTLKIQPAELGDSAVYLCASSPWTGGTSGNTIYFGEGSWLTVV.

This chain connects TRBV18 to TRBJ2-3, with D perhaps matching TRBD2 (7 bases). The CDR3 runs to 15 residues. Germline CDR1 is KGHSH and CDR2 is LQKENI. V was pared by 4 bases and J by 1 base, with 12 bases between. The CDR3 nucleotides are TGTGCCAGCTCACGACGGGGGGCCGGCACAGATACGCAGTATTTT. Amino acids: CASSRRGAGTDTQYF.

J is TRBJ2-6 and V is TRBV25-1; no clear D gene. The CDR3 length is 13 residues. Trimming stripped 9 bases from V and 0 bases from J, with 6 bases between. CDR1 MGHDK and CDR2 SYGVNS come from the germline V gene. The CDR3 protein is CASLASGANVLTF. CDR3 bases: TGTGCCAGTTTGGCCTCTGGGGCCAACGTCCTGACTTTC.

This chain links TRBV29-1 with TRBJ1-1, with a weak D call TRBD1 (5 bases). V was shortened by 1 base and J by 1 base, with 10 bases between the two germline ends. Germline V CDR1 and CDR2: SQVTM, ANQGSEA. This CDR3 region has 14 residues. The CDR3 nucleotides read TGCAGCGTTGAAGGGGGGACGAGGAACACTGAAGCTTTCTTT. It codes for CSVEGGTRNTEAFF.

This clone was found a few times. The rearrangement uses TRBV7-6 and TRBJ2-1; TRBD2 matches 12 bases. Unmatched junction bases numbered 5, after V lost 4 bases and J lost 4 bases. The CDR3 loop spans 16 amino acids. The V gene's germline CDR1 is SGHVS and CDR2 FNYEAQ. CDR3 sequence (DNA): TGTGCCAGCAGCTCCCTTACTAGCGGGGGGTACAATGAGCAGTTCTTC. It specifies CASSSLTSGGYNEQFF.

V gene TRBV28 combines with J gene TRBJ2-7; 7 bases are a match to TRBD2. The ends lost 4 bases at V and 9 bases at J; junction bases unmatched: 15. The CDR3 is 15 residues long. Per the germline V gene, CDR1 is MDHEN and CDR2 is SYDVKM. CDR3 in DNA: TGTGCCAGCAGTTCGGGGGGACCTCGAGGTTATGGGCAGTACTTC. Protein: CASSSGGPRGYGQYF.

This chain connects TRBV18 to TRBJ1-1, with D uncertain. There are 14 residues in the CDR3. Germline-derived CDR1 and CDR2 are KGHSH and LQKENI. The germline V and J ends were trimmed by 6 bases and 6 bases, with 17 bases remaining between them. CDR3 DNA: TGTGCCAGCTCCGAGGACGGTGGGATCGCTGAAGCTTTCTTT. This encodes CASSEDGGIAEAFF.

This clone was counted between two and nine times. The chain is built from TRBV5-1 and TRBJ2-2; D is ambiguous. CDR1 SGHRS and CDR2 YFSETQ come from the germline V gene. The CDR3 loop spans 15 amino acids. V was clipped by 0 bases and J by 6 bases, with 12 bases between them. For the CDR3, the DNA is TGCGCCAGCAGCTTGGCCGGTCAGACGCCCGGGGAGCTGTTTTTT. Its translation: CASSLAGQTPGELFF.